The clone carrying this T cell receptor beta chain was found many times. Its antigen is still unknown. TCRdb analysed the 5' RACE reads with MiXCR anew, one entry per CDR3 protein. The sample shows 55,000 or so distinct CDR3 sequences, approximately 7% of them seen only once. This specimen belongs to a study of CD8 T cells in ankylosing spondylitis. General observations from the study: Earlier authors reported some of these motif variants in reactive arthritis synovial fluid and blood.

CDR3 length: 14 residues. Trimming took 1 base from V and 2 from J, leaving 8 bases between them. The germline V gene encodes CDR1 SGHVS and CDR2 FNYEAQ. J is TRBJ1-2 and V is TRBV7-6, with D maybe TRBD1 (6 bases). Sequenced: blood, either unsorted or a sorted T cell fraction (not recorded which). The sequence came from a female donor with ankylosing spondylitis or in good health (not recorded which). CDR3 sequence: CASSLEQGNYGYTF. CDR3 nucleotides: TGTGCCAGCAGCTTAGAGCAGGGGAACTATGGCTACACCTTC.